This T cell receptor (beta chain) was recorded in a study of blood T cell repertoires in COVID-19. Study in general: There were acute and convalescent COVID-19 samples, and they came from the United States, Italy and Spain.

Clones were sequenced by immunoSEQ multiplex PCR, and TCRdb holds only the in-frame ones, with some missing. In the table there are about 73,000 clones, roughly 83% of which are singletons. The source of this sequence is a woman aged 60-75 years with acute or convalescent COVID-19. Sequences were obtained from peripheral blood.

CDR3: CASRRFPNYGYTF. CDR3 bases: TGTGCCAGCAGGCGCTTCCCTAACTATGGCTACACCTTC. The J gene is TRBJ1-2, the V gene TRBV2; D is ambiguous. V gave up 6 bases and J gave up 0 bases, with 8 bases separating them. Looked up from germline, CDR1 is SNHLY and CDR2 is FYNNEI. The CDR3 length is 13 residues.